A single sample gave rise to the 19 T cell receptor beta chains below, sequenced in a study of response to subunit inactivated influenza vaccine (dated 2018 in TCRdb). Libraries were prepared through RT-PCR. The reads were generated on an Illumina HiSeq 2500. TCRdb reran the public reads through fastp at Q25 and MiXCR, keeping productive beta chains. Every CDR3 protein is listed once, alongside the most common genes and DNA of its rows. Counted in this sample were more than 700,000 distinct CDR3 sequences; about 20% of them appeared once. The ten largest make up roughly 10% of the sample. Sequences were derived from PBMCs from blood, sampled around 5 days after vaccination. The origin of the receptors is a man aged 45-65 years who received an inactivated influenza vaccine. Donor details come from another sample of the same person, matched by shared clones.

In this sample, this clonotype turned up many times. The rearrangement joins TRBV20-1 to TRBJ2-1; TRBD1 agrees at 9 bases. Germline V CDR1 and CDR2: DFQATT, SNEGSKA (reference sequence). The CDR3 extends over 18 amino acids. Losses at the gene ends were 5 bases for V and 8 bases for J; bases not matched to a gene: 22. CDR3 amino acids: CSAGPATPYRGHGDEQFF. The CDR3, as DNA: TGCAGTGCTGGCCCTGCGACCCCATACAGGGGGCATGGGGATGAGCAGTTCTTC.

There are a few counts of this clonotype. V usage is TRBV7-6 and J usage is TRBJ2-3, with D maybe TRBD1 (6 bases). Germline V gives CDR1 SGHVS, CDR2 FNYEAQ. The CDR3 is 17 residues long. Trimming left V 5 bases short and J 1 base short, with 19 bases between. This CDR3 reads CASSGYGTRGGTDTQYF. DNA of the CDR3: TGTGCCAGCAGCGGTTACGGGACAAGAGGGGGCACAGATACGCAGTATTTT.

This clonotype occurred many times. The gene calls are TRBV11-2 and TRBJ1-4, with D tentatively TRBD1 (5 bases). The CDR3 covers 14 residues. Germline values: CDR1 SGHAT, CDR2 FQNNGV. The germline V and J ends were trimmed by 5 bases and 8 bases, with 15 bases remaining between them. The CDR3 spells CASSTTGRREKLFF. CDR3 bases: TGTGCCAGCAGCACCACAGGCAGGAGGGAAAAACTGTTTTTT.

The chain carries TRBV11-1 and TRBJ2-5; 11 bases match TRBD2. The V gene's germline CDR1 is SGHAT and CDR2 FQDESV (reference sequence). The CDR3 consists of 18 residues. V was pared by 0 bases and J by 5 bases, with 11 bases of the junction left unmatched. CDR3 sequence (DNA): TGTGCCAGCAGCTTAGCCCACCTTAGCGGGAGGGCCTTGGAGACCCAGTACTTC. As protein: CASSLAHLSGRALETQYF.

This clonotype was counted only a few times. The genes are TRBV15 and TRBJ2-7; D may be TRBD1 or TRBD2 (5 bases each). Germline CDR1 and CDR2: LNHNV and YYDKDF (reference sequence). Trimming took 0 bases from V and 9 from J, leaving 9 bases between them. CDR3 length: 12 residues. CDR3 loop: CATSRDRGAQYF. CDR3 DNA: TGTGCCACCAGCAGAGATCGGGGCGCGCAGTACTTC. The full variable domain, with the rest looked up from reference TRBV15 and TRBJ2-7, is DAMVIQNPRYQVTQFGKPVTLSCSQTLNHNVMYWYQQKSSQAPKLLFHYYDKDFNNEADTPDNFQSRRPNTSFCFLDIRSPGLGDTAMYLCATSRDRGAQYFGPGTRLTVT.

This clonotype came up a few times. This chain joins TRBV5-1 and TRBJ2-3, with D unclear. Germline V CDR1 and CDR2: SGHRS, YFSETQ. The CDR3 loop spans 14 amino acids. With 1 base removed from V and 4 bases from J, the gap between germline ends came to 10 bases. Here the CDR3 DNA reads TGCGCCAGCAGCTTGTGGGAAAAGGCAGATACGCAGTATTTT. Residues: CASSLWEKADTQYF.

The chain carries TRBV4-1 and TRBJ2-4, with TRBD2 matching 9 bases. CDR1 is MGHRA and CDR2 is YSYEKL in the germline V gene. CDR3 length equals 18 residues. Trimming at V came to 0 bases and at J to 0 bases, leaving 6 bases not matched to a gene. The CDR3 nucleotides read TGCGCCAGCAGCCAAGATAGCGGGGGCCGTCTAGCCAAAAACATTCAGTACTTC. Its translation is CASSQDSGGRLAKNIQYF.

This clonotype came up once. The V call is TRBV7-2, the J call TRBJ2-3, with 8 bases that match TRBD2. Germline V CDR1 and CDR2: SGHTA, FQGNSA. The V gene end was trimmed by 2 bases and the J gene end by 4 bases; junction bases not matched to a gene: 11. This CDR3 spans 17 amino acids. The CDR3 sequence is CASSLSGRGAGADTQYF. The CDR3 region has the DNA TGTGCCAGCAGCTTATCGGGGCGGGGGGCAGGAGCAGATACGCAGTATTTT.

The genes are TRBV12-3 or TRBV12-4 and TRBJ2-3; D possibly corresponds to TRBD2 (5 bases). V was cut by 6 bases and J by 2 bases, with 9 bases left in between. The CDR3 covers 13 residues. Written as DNA, the CDR3 is TGTGCCAGCAGACTCGGACTCACAGATACGCAGTATTTT. Translated, it gives CASRLGLTDTQYF.

This clonotype was seen ten or more times. The V gene is TRBV12-3 or TRBV12-4, the J gene TRBJ2-7; D perhaps matches TRBD2 (7 bases). The length of the CDR3 is 13 residues. Trimming stripped 3 bases from V and 10 bases from J, with 16 bases between. DNA for the CDR3: TGTGCCAGCAGTTTGAGACTCGGGGGGCCACAGTACTTC. Protein product: CASSLRLGGPQYF.

The V call is TRBV7-9, the J call TRBJ2-1; D not certain. The V end was cut by 4 bases, the J end by 0 bases, with 16 bases between. Germline CDR1 is SEHNR and CDR2 is FQNEAQ (reference sequence). The CDR3 has 17 residues. CDR3 amino acids: CASSSFPTKRSYNEQFF. The CDR3 DNA sequence: TGTGCCAGCAGCTCCTTCCCGACAAAACGCTCCTACAATGAGCAGTTCTTC.

This sequence joins TRBV4-1 and TRBJ2-5; D may match TRBD1 or TRBD2 (6 bases each). The V end was cut by 3 bases, the J end by 3 bases, with 14 bases between. CDR1 is MGHRA, CDR2 YSYEKL, per germline. The CDR3 sequence is 15 residues long. The CDR3 coding sequence is TGCGCCAGCAGCCAGCTAGCGAGGGGGAAAGAGACCCAGTACTTC. Translated: CASSQLARGKETQYF.

V gene TRBV14 combines with J gene TRBJ2-3; a possible D gene is TRBD2 (7 bases). The CDR3 totals 16 residues. The V gene's germline CDR1 is SGHDN and CDR2 FVKESK. V shed 4 bases and J shed 0 bases, with 14 bases lying between them. The CDR3 here is CASSPGDYSSTDTQYF. As DNA, the CDR3 is TGTGCCAGCAGCCCAGGGGACTACTCTAGCACAGATACGCAGTATTTT.

The rearrangement uses TRBV7-6 and TRBJ2-2; no firm D call. This CDR3 is 13 amino acids long. Germline CDR1 SGHVS, CDR2 FNYEAQ. Trimming stripped 5 bases from V and 1 base from J, with 5 bases between. This CDR3 is CASSIGNTGELFF. The CDR3 DNA reads TGTGCCAGCAGCATCGGGAACACCGGGGAGCTGTTTTTT.

This clonotype was detected only a few times. The CDR3 loop reads CASNSRSLSHEQFF. Written as DNA, the CDR3 is TGTGCCAGCAACTCACGAAGCTTATCACATGAGCAGTTCTTC. This chain links TRBV7-9 with TRBJ2-1, with D uncertain. Germline loops: CDR1 SEHNR, CDR2 FQNEAQ (reference sequence). The CDR3 extends over 14 amino acids. Trimming cost V 7 bases and J 8 bases, with 18 bases left between them.

The genes are TRBV6-5 and TRBJ1-4; D is unresolved. The CDR3 has 12 residues. V was clipped by 6 bases and J by 0 bases, with 2 bases between them. Germline V gene sequence: CDR1 MNHEY, CDR2 SVGAGI. CDR3 sequence (DNA): TGTGCCAGCAGGGCAACTAATGAAAAACTGTTTTTT. This encodes CASRATNEKLFF.

This clonotype was observed many times. The chain has TRBV9 and TRBJ2-1, with D hard to call. CDR3 length: 14 residues. Trimming pared 3 bases from V and 5 bases from J, leaving 12 bases between. Per the germline V gene, CDR1 is SGDLS and CDR2 is YYNGEE. CDR3 in amino acids: CASSALRADNEQFF. The CDR3 coding sequence is TGTGCCAGCAGCGCACTCCGGGCCGACAATGAGCAGTTCTTC.

This clonotype has ten or more counts. The chain carries TRBV29-1 and TRBJ2-6; 8 bases fit TRBD1. CDR3 length: 16 residues. The V gene end was trimmed by 4 bases and the J gene end by 1 base; junction bases not matched to a gene: 6. Germline values: CDR1 SQVTM, CDR2 ANQGSEA. The CDR3 DNA reads TGCAGCGTTGCAGGACAGGGACAGTCTGGGGCCAACGTCCTGACTTTC. It encodes CSVAGQGQSGANVLTF.

The rearrangement joins TRBV10-3 to TRBJ1-3, with a weak D call TRBD1 (5 bases). Deletions cut 3 bases from V and 1 base from J, with 13 bases between. The CDR3 runs to 16 residues. Per the germline V gene, CDR1 is ENHRY and CDR2 is SYGVKD. DNA for the CDR3: TGTGCCATCAGTGAATCCGGGACGACTTCTGGAAACACCATATATTTT. This encodes CAISESGTTSGNTIYF.